Listed below are T cell receptor beta chains from one sample, sequenced in a study of OX40 agonist ivuxolimab in advanced cancers. TCRdb's table, derived via immunoSEQ multiplex PCR, lists solely in-frame clones and lacks some. The sample has about 95,000 clones; 90% to 95% are singletons. The sequencing here drew on CD4+ or CD8+ T cells sorted from blood, taken in a trial of the OX40 agonist ivuxolimab. Source of these receptors: an adult with an advanced solid tumor such as melanoma, head and neck, liver or kidney cancer. Both conserved end residues are part of each CDR3. Each record gives: D gene, V gene, J gene, clone size, CDR3 DNA, CDR3 protein. D genes are given only for firm matches. Size is omitted from some rows. Given values are once, few, many or a class for expanded clones.

>NA|TRBV6-5|TRBJ2-7|NA
TGTGCCAGCAGTTACGCCCGGGAGCCCTACGAGCAGTACTTC
CASSYAREPYEQYF
>NA|TRBV6-1|TRBJ2-1|NA
TGTGCCGCGCGGAGTACGGCAGGAGGCAATGAGCAGTTCTTC
CAARSTAGGNEQFF
>TRBD2|TRBV6-6|TRBJ2-7|NA
TGTGCCAGCAGTTTCCCATTAGCGGGCGACGCTAAAGAGCAGTACTTC
CASSFPLAGDAKEQYF
>TRBD2|TRBV4-3|TRBJ2-7|NA
TGCGCCAGCAGCCAAGATGGAGCGGGAGTCTACGAGCAGTACTTC
CASSQDGAGVYEQYF
>NA|TRBV6-5|TRBJ2-7|NA
TGTGCCAGCAGTTATTTGGCGGGCAAGAACTACGAGCAGTACTTC
CASSYLAGKNYEQYF
>NA|TRBV6-5|TRBJ2-6|NA
TGTGCCAGCAGTTACGGCGGGGCCGGGGCCAACGTCCTGACTTTC
CASSYGGAGANVLTF
>TRBD1|TRBV5-1|TRBJ1-2|NA
TGCGCCAGCAGCCCCGACAGGGGCGAGGGGGGCTACACCTTC
CASSPDRGEGGYTF
>NA|TRBV30|TRBJ2-6|NA
TGTGCCTGGAACTCTGGGGCCAACGTCCTGACTTTC
CAWNSGANVLTF
>NA|TRBV30|TRBJ1-3|NA
TGTGCCTGGAGTGGGGGGGCTATTGGAAACACCATATATTTT
CAWSGGAIGNTIYF
>TRBD1|TRBV10-2|TRBJ2-3|NA
TGCGCCAGCAGAACCGGGACAGGGGCAGATACGCAGTATTTT
CASRTGTGADTQYF
>NA|TRBV7-6|TRBJ2-6|NA
TGTGCCAGCAGCTTAGCTTCTGGCCTTGCTGGGGCCAACGTCCTGACTTTC
CASSLASGLAGANVLTF
>NA|TRBV15|TRBJ2-7|NA
TGTGCCACCAGCAGTACAGGACCCTACGAGCAGTACTTC
CATSSTGPYEQYF
>TRBD2|TRBV7-3|TRBJ2-2|few
TGTGCCAGCAGCTCCAGACTAGCGCCGAACACCGGGGAGCTGTTTTTT
CASSSRLAPNTGELFF
>NA|TRBV18|TRBJ2-3|NA
TGTGCCAGCTCACCACCGGGGAGCCCGGATACGCAGTATTTT
CASSPPGSPDTQYF